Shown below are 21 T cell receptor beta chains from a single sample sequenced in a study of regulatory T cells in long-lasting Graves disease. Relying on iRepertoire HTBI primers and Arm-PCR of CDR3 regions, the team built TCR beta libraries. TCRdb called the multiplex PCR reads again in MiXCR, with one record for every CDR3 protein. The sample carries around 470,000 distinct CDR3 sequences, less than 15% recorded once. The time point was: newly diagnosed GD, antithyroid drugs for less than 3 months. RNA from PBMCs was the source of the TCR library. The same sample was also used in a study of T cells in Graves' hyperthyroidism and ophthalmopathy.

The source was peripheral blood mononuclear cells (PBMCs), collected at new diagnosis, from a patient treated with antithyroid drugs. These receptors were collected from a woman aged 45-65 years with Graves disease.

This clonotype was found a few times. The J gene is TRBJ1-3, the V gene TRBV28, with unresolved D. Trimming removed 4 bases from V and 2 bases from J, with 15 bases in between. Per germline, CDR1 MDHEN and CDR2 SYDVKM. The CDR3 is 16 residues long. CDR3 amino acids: CASSSIQFSAGNTIYF. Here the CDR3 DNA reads TGTGCCAGCAGTTCGATACAGTTCTCCGCTGGAAACACCATATATTTT.

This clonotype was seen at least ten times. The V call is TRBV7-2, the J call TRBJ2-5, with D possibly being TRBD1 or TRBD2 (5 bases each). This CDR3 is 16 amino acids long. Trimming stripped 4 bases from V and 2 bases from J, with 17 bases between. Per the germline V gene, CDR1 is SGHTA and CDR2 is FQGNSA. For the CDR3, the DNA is TGTGCCAGCAGCTCCCATATTGGGAGACAGCAAGAGACCCAGTACTTC. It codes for CASSSHIGRQQETQYF.

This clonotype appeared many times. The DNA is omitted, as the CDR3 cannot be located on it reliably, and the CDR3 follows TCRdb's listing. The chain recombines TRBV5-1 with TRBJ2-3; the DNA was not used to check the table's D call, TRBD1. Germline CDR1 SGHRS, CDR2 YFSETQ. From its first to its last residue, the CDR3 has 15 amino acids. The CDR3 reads CASSFGPGITDTQYF.

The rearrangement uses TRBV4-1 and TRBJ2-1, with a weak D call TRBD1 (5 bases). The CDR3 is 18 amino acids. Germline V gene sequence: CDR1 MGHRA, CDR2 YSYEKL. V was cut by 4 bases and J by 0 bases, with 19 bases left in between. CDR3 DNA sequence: TGCGCCAGCAGCCGGGAATCCCCCAGGGTCCACTCCTACAATGAGCAGTTCTTC. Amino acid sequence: CASSRESPRVHSYNEQFF.

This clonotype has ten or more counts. Written as DNA, the CDR3 is TGTGCCAGCAGCCAGGCGGGTCAGCCCCAGCATTTT. This codes for CASSQAGQPQHF. The chain recombines TRBV7-2 with TRBJ1-5, with D unclear. CDR3 size: 12 residues. Deletions cut 5 bases from V and 6 bases from J, with 8 bases between. Germline V gene sequence: CDR1 SGHTA, CDR2 FQGNSA.

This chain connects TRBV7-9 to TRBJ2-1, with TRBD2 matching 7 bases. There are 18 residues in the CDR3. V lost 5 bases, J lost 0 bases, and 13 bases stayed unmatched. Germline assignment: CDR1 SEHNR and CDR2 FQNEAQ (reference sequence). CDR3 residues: CASSPSWASGSSYNEQFF. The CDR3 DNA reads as TGTGCCAGCAGCCCTAGCTGGGCTAGCGGTAGCTCCTACAATGAGCAGTTCTTC.

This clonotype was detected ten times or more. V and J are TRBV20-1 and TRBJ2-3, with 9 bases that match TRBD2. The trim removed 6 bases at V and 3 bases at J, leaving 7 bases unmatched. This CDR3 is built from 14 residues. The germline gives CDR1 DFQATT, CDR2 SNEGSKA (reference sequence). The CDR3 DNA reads TGCAGTGCCATGGCGGGAGGGAGGACAGATACGCAGTATTTT. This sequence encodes CSAMAGGRTDTQYF.

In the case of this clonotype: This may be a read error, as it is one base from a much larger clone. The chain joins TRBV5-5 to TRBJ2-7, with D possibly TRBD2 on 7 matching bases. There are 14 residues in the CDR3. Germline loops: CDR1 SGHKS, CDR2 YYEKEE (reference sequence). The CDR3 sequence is CASSRGGSVYVQYF. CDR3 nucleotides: TGTGCCAGCAGCAGGGGGGGCTCGGTCTACGTGCAGTACTTC. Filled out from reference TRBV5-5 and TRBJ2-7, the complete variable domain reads DAGVTQSPTHLIKTRGQQVTLRCSPISGHKSVSWYQQVLGQGPQFIFQYYEKEERGRGNFPDRFSARQFPNYSSELNVNALLLGDSALYLCASSRGGSVYVQYFGPGTRLTVT.

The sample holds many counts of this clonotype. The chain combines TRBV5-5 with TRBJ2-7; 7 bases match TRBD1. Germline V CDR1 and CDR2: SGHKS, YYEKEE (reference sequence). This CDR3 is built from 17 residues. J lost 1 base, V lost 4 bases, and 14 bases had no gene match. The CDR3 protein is CASSAPPQGRGSYEQYF. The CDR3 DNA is TGTGCCAGCAGCGCCCCCCCACAGGGGCGCGGGTCCTACGAGCAGTACTTC. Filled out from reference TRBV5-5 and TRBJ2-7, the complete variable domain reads DAGVTQSPTHLIKTRGQQVTLRCSPISGHKSVSWYQQVLGQGPQFIFQYYEKEERGRGNFPDRFSARQFPNYSSELNVNALLLGDSALYLCASSAPPQGRGSYEQYFGPGTRLTVT.

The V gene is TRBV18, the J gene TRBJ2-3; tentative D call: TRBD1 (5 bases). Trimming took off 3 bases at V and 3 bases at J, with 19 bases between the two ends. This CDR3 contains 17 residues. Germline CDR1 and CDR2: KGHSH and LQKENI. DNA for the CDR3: TGTGCCAGCTCACCCCGCCCGACGGACACTAATACAGATACGCAGTATTTT. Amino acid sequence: CASSPRPTDTNTDTQYF.

CDR3 residues: CASSVGVPATDTQYF. DNA for the CDR3: TGTGCCAGCAGCGTGGGGGTACCAGCAACAGATACGCAGTATTTT. The gene calls are TRBV9 and TRBJ2-3; D may be TRBD1 or TRBD2 (5 bases each). The germline gives CDR1 SGDLS, CDR2 YYNGEE. With 2 bases removed from V and 3 bases from J, the gap between germline ends came to 13 bases. The CDR3 covers 15 residues.

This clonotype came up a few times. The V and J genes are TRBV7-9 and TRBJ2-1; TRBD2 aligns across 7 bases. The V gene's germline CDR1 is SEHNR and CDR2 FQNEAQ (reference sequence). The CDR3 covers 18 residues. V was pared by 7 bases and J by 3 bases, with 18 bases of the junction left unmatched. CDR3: CASNPFGGGLTDYNEQFF. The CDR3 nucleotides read TGTGCCAGCAACCCCTTTGGGGGGGGACTAACCGACTACAATGAGCAGTTCTTC.

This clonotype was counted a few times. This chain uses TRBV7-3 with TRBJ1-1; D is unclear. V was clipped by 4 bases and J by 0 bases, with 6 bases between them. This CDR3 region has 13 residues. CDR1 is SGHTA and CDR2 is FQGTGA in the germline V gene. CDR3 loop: CASSSTMNTEAFF. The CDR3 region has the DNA TGTGCCAGCAGCTCGACAATGAACACTGAAGCTTTCTTT. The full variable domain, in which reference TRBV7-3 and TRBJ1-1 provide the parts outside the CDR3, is GAGVSQTPSNKVTEKGKYVELRCDPISGHTALYWYRQSLGQGPEFLIYFQGTGAADDSGLPNDRFFAVRPEGSVSTLKIQRTERGDSAVYLCASSSTMNTEAFFGQGTRLTVV.

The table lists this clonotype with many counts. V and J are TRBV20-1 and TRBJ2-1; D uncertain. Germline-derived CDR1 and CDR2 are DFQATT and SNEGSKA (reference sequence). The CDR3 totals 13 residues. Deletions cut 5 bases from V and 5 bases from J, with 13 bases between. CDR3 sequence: CSASHYADNEQFF. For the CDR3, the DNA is TGCAGTGCTTCTCACTACGCGGACAATGAGCAGTTCTTC.

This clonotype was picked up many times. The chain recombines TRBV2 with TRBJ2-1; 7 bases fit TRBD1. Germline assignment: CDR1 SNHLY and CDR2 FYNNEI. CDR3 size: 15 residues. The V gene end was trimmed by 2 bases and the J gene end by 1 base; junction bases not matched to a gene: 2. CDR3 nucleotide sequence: TGTGCCAGCAGTGAACAGGGGGTATCCTACAATGAGCAGTTCTTC. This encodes CASSEQGVSYNEQFF.

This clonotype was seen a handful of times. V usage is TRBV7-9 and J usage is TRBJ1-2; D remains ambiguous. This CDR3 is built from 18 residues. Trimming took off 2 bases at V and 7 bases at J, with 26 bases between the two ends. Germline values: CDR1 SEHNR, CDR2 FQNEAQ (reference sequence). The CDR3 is CASSLPRRFEDSVIGYTF. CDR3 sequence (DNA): TGTGCCAGCAGCTTACCACGTCGATTTGAGGACTCCGTTATTGGCTACACCTTC.

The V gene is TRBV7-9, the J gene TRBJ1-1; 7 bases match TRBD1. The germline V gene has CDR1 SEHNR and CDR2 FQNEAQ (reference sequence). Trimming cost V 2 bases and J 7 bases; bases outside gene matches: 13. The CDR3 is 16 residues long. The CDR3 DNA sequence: TGTGCCAGCAGCTTAATCGGACAGGCTAAATCCCGTGAAGCTTTCTTT. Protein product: CASSLIGQAKSREAFF. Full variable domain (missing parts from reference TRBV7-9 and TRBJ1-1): DTGVSQNPRHKITKRGQNVTFRCDPISEHNRLYWYRQTLGQGPEFLTYFQNEAQLEKSRLLSDRFSAERPKGSFSTLEIQRTEQGDSAMYLCASSLIGQAKSREAFFGQGTRLTVV.

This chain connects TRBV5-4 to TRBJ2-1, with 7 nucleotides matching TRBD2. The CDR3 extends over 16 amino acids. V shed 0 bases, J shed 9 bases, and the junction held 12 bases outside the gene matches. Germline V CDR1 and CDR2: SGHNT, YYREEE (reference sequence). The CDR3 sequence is CASSLAGAGLVFEQFF. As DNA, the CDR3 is TGTGCCAGCAGCTTGGCCGGTGCAGGACTAGTATTTGAGCAGTTCTTC.

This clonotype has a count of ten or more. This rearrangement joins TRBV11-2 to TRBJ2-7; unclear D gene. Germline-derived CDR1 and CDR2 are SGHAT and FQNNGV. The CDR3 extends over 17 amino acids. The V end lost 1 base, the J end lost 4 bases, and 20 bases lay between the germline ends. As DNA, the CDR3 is TGTGCCAGCAGCTTAGTTCGGGCCTATCGGCCAAGATACGAGCAGTACTTC. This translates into CASSLVRAYRPRYEQYF.

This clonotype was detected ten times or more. For the CDR3, the DNA is TGTGCCAGCAGTTCCCCCTCGAGCACTCTCTCCTACGAGCAGTACTTC. It is translated as CASSSPSSTLSYEQYF. The V call is TRBV28, the J call TRBJ2-7; D is unresolved. The CDR3 length is 16 residues. V was pared by 4 bases and J by 0 bases, with 16 bases between. Germline-derived CDR1 and CDR2 are MDHEN and SYDVKM.

The CDR3 DNA sequence: TGTGCCAGCAGCCAAAGGGGGGGAGAGACCCAGTACTTC. It is translated as CASSQRGGETQYF. This sequence joins TRBV3-1 and TRBJ2-5, with a tentative D call TRBD2 (7 bases). Germline V gives CDR1 LGHDT, CDR2 YNNKEL (reference sequence). The CDR3 extends over 13 amino acids. V was cut by 2 bases and J by 4 bases, with 8 bases left in between.